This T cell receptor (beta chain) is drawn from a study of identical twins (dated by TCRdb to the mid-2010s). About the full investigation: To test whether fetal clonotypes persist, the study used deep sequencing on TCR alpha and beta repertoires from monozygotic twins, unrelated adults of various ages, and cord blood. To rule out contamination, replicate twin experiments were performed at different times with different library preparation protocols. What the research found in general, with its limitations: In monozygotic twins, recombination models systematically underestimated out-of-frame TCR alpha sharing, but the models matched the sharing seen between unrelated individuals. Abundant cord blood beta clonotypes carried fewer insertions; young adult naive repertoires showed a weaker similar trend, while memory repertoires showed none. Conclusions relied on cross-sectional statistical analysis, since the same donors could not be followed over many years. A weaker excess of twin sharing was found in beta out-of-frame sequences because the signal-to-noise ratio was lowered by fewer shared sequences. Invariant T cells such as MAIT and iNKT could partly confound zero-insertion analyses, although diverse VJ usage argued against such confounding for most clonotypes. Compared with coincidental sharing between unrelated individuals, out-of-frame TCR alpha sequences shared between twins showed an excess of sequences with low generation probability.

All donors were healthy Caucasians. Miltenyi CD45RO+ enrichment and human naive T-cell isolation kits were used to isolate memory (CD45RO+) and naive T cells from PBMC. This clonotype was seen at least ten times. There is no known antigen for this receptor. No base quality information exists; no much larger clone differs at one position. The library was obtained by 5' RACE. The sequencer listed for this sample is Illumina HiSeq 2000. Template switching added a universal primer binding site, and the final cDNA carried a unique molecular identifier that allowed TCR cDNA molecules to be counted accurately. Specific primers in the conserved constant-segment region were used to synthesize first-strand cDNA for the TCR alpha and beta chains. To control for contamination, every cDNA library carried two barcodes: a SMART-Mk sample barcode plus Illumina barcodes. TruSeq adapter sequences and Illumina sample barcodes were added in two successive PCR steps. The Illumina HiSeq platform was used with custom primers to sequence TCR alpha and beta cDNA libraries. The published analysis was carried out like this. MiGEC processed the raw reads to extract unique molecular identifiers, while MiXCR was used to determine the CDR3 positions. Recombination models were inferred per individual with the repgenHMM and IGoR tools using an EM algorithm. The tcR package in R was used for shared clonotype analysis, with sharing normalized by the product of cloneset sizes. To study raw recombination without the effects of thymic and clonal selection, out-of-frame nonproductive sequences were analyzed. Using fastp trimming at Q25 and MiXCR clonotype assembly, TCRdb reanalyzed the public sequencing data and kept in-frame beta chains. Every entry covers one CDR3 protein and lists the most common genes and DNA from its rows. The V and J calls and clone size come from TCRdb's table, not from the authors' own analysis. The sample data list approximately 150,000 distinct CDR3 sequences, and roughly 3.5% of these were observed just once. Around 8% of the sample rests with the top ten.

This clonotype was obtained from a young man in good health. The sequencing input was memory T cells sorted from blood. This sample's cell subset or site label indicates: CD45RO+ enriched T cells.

CDR3 loop: CATSDSGGPNYGYTF. The DNA sequence follows: TGTGCCACCAGTGATTCAGGGGGCCCCAACTATGGCTACACCTTC. The rearrangement combines TRBV24-1 with TRBJ1-2, and 8 junctional nucleotides match TRBD1. The CDR3 covers 15 residues, taking in both the cysteine and the phenylalanine. The entry retains the CDR3 DNA only, 45 bases that are in frame from base 1. CDR1 is given as KGHDR and CDR2 as SFDVKD, both from the germline V gene. Germline trimming amounts to 2 bases on V and 2 bases on J, with 3 as the count of junction bases outside the gene matches.